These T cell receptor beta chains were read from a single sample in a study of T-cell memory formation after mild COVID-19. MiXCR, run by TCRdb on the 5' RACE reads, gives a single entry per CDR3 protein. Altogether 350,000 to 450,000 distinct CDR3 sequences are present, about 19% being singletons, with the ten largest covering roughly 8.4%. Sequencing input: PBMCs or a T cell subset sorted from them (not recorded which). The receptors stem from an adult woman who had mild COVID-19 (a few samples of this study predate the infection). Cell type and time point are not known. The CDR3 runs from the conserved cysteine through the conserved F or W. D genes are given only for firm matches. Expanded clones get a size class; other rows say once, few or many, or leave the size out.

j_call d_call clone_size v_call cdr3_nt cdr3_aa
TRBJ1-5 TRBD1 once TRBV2 TGTGCCAGCAGCCAGGGGGGAGTGGCACGGCAGCCCCAGCATTTT CASSQGGVARQPQHF
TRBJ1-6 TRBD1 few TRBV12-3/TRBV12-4 TGTGCCAGCAGCCTGAAACAGGGGGCAGGGTCACCCCTCCACTTT CASSLKQGAGSPLHF
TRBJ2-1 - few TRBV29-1 TGCAGCGTTGTCCCTCCTTTGCGTGTGCAACATGAGCAGTTCTTC CSVVPPLRVQHEQFF
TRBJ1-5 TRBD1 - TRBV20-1 TGCAGTGCGCCGCGACAGGGGCCGGGGCAGCCCCAGCATTTT CSAPRQGPGQPQHF
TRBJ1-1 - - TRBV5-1 TGCGCCAGCAGCCCCGGGCCTTCCCAAAACACTGAAGCTTTCTTT CASSPGPSQNTEAFF
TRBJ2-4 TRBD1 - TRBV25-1 TGTGCCAGCAGTGAATTGGGACAGGCGAAGGCCAAAAACATTCAGTACTTC CASSELGQAKAKNIQYF
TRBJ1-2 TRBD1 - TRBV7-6 TGTGCCAGCAGCTCGGAATCAGGGGGCCTCTATGGCTACACCTTC CASSSESGGLYGYTF
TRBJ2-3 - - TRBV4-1 TGCGCCAGCAGCCGAGACCGCGGGAGCACAGATACGCAGTATTTT CASSRDRGSTDTQYF
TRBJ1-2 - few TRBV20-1 TGCAGTGCTAGTGATCGCAGAAACTATGGCTACACCTTC CSASDRRNYGYTF
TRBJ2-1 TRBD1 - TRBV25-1 TGTGCCAGCAGTGGGAGGCGGGACAGGGGCTCCTACAATGAGCAGTTCTTC CASSGRRDRGSYNEQFF
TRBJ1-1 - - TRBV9 TGTGCCAGCAGCCCCCCCGATGGCAGAGTCAACACTGAAGCTTTCTTT CASSPPDGRVNTEAFF
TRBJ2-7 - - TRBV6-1 TGTGCCAGCACCGGACTGGGGGGCTACGAGCAGTACTTC CASTGLGGYEQYF
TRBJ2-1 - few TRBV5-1 TGCGCCAGCAGCTCCCCGGGCCTGTCCGGTGAGCAGTTCTTC CASSSPGLSGEQFF
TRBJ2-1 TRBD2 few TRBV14 TGTGCCAGCAGCCGTGTGGCGGGAGATATTCCCAATGAGCAGTTCTTC CASSRVAGDIPNEQFF
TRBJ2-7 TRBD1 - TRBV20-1 TGCAGTGCCCCGGGACAGAATTCCTACGAGCAGTACTTC CSAPGQNSYEQYF
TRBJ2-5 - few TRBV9 TGTGCCAGCAGCAGGCGGGACAGTCAAGAGACCCAGTACTTC CASSRRDSQETQYF
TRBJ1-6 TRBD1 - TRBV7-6 TGTGCCAGCAGCTCGCCGGTCGGGACAGGGAATTCACCCCTCCACTTT CASSSPVGTGNSPLHF
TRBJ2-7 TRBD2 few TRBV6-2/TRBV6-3 TGTGCCAGCAGTTCCCCAGGACTAGCGGGGTCCTACGAGCAGTACTTC CASSSPGLAGSYEQYF
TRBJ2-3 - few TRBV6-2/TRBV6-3 TGTGCCAGCATTCACGGCAGGACGGTCGCAGATACGCAGTATTTT CASIHGRTVADTQYF
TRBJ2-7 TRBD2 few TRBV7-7 TGTGCTAGCAGCTTAGGAGCGGGAGGCTCCTACGAGCAGTACTTC CASSLGAGGSYEQYF
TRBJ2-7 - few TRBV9 TGTGCCAGCAGCGAGGGGAAGGGGGCCTACGAGCAGTACTTC CASSEGKGAYEQYF
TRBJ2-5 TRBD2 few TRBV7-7 TGTGCTAGCAGCCAGACTAGCCACATGGGGACCCAGTACTTC CASSQTSHMGTQYF
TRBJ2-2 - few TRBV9 TGTGCCAGCAATGACAGGCCGAACACCGGGGAGCTGTTTTTT CASNDRPNTGELFF
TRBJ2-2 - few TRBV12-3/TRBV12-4 TGTGCCAGCAGTATGAGGTCCGGGGAGCTGTTTTTT CASSMRSGELFF
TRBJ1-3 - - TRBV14 TGTGCCAGCAGCCCTCAGAGTCCCTTCGGCACCATATATTTT CASSPQSPFGTIYF
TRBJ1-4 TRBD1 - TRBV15 TGTGCCACCAGCCGTTGGGGGTTCACAGGGGTGGCCGAAAAACTGTTTTTT CATSRWGFTGVAEKLFF
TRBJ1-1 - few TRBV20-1 TGCAGTGCTAGGGACAGGAACACTGAAGCTTTCTTT CSARDRNTEAFF
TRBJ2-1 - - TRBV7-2 TGTGCCAGCAGCTTTATTGGGGGCAATGAGCAGTTCTTC CASSFIGGNEQFF
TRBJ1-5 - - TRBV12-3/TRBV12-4 TGTGCCAGCAGTCCGGGCCCCGTCGGGCCCCAGCATTTT CASSPGPVGPQHF
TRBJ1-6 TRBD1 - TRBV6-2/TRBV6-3 TGTGCCAGCAGTACAGGGGAGAGGAATTCACCCCTCCACTTT CASSTGERNSPLHF
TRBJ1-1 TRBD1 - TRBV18 TGTGCCAGCTCACCCGACAGGGGCCCGAACACTGAAGCTTTCTTT CASSPDRGPNTEAFF
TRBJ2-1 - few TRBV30 TGTGCCTGGAGTTTGGGGGACCATGAGCAGTTCTTC CAWSLGDHEQFF
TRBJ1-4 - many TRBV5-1 TGCGCCAGCAGCTTACAGGGTGCAACTAATGAAAAACTGTTTTTT CASSLQGATNEKLFF
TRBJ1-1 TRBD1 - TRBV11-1 TGTGCCAGCAGCCATAGACAGGGGGCGCGAACTGAAGCTTTCTTT CASSHRQGARTEAFF
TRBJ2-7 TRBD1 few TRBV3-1 TGTGCCAGCAGCCGAATGACCGGACAGGGGGATCTCTACGAGCAGTACTTC CASSRMTGQGDLYEQYF
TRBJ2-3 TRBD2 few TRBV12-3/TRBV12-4 TGTGCCAGCCGGCGGGGGGTCAGCACAGATACGCAGTATTTT CASRRGVSTDTQYF
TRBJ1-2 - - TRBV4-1 TGCGCCAGCAGCCCGTACGGGGGTTTGCATGGCTACACCTTC CASSPYGGLHGYTF
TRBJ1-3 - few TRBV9 TGTGCCAGCAGCGTAGAATTGACGGGCAGGCCCTCTGGAAACACCATATATTTT CASSVELTGRPSGNTIYF
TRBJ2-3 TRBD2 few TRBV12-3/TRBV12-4 TGTGCCAGCAGTTCTACTAGCGAGTCAGATACGCAGTATTTT CASSSTSESDTQYF
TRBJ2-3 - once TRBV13 TGTGCCAGCAGCTTAACAGGGTGGAATACGCAGTATTTT CASSLTGWNTQYF
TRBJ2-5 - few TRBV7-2 TGTGCCAGCAGCCCCAGAGGGGCGCGGGAGACCCAGTACTTC CASSPRGARETQYF
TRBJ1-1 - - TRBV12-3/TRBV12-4 TGTGCCAGCAGAATGGGGGGGTCGGACACTGAAGCTTTCTTT CASRMGGSDTEAFF
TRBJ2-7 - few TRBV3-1 TGTGCCAGCAGCCAAGTGGGCCTCGTGGGTGAGCAGTACTTC CASSQVGLVGEQYF
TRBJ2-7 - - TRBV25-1 TGTGCCAGCAGTGATTCCACTTACTACGAGCAGTACTTC CASSDSTYYEQYF
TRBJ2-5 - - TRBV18 TGTGCCAGCTCACCACCTAGTCCGGGGGAGACCCAGTACTTC CASSPPSPGETQYF
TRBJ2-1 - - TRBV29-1 TGCAGCGTTCTGGATACCTCCTACAATGAGCAGTTCTTC CSVLDTSYNEQFF
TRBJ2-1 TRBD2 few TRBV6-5 TGTGCCAGCAGTTACTCCACTAGCGGGAGCTACAATGAGCAGTTCTTC CASSYSTSGSYNEQFF
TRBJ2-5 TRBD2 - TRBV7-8 TGTGCCAGCAGCCTCACGGGACTAGCGAGACTTTACCAAGAGACCCAGTACTTC CASSLTGLARLYQETQYF
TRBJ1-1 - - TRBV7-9 TGTGCCAGCAATCCCGGGGGAACTGAAGCTTTCTTT CASNPGGTEAFF
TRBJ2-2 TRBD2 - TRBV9 TGTGCCAGCAGCGCTAGCGGGAGTTACACCGGGGAGCTGTTTTTT CASSASGSYTGELFF
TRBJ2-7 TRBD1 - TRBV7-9 TGTGCCAGCAGCATGCCGACAGGGGGCATAGAGGGCGAGCAGTACTTC CASSMPTGGIEGEQYF
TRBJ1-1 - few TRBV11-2 TGTGCCAGCAGCGGACTATCGAACACTGAAGCTTTCTTT CASSGLSNTEAFF